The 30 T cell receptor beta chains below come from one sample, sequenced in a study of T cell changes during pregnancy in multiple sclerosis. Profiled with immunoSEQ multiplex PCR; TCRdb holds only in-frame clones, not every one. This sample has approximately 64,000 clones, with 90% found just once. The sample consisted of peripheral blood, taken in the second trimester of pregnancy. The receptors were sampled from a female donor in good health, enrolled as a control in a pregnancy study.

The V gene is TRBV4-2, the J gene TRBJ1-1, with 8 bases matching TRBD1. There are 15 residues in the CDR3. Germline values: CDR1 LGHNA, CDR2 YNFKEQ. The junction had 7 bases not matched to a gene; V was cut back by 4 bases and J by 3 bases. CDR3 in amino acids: CASSPSGGIDTEAFF. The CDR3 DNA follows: TGTGCCAGCAGCCCTTCAGGGGGCATCGACACTGAAGCTTTCTTT.

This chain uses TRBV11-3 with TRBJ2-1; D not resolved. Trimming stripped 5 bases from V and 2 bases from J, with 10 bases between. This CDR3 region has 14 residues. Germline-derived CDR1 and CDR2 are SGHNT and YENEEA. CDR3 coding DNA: TGTGCCAGCAGCAGAAATACGGCCTACAATGAGCAGTTCTTC. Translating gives CASSRNTAYNEQFF.

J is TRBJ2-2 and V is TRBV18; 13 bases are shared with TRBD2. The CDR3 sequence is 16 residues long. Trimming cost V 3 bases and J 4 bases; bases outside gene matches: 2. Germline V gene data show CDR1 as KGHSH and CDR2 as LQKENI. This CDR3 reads CASSPRTSGGTGELFF. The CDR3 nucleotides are TGTGCCAGCTCACCTCGGACTAGCGGGGGCACCGGGGAGCTGTTTTTT.

CDR3 nucleotide sequence: TGTGCCAGCAGCCAACAGTATGCCGACGAGCAGTACTTC. Encoded protein: CASSQQYADEQYF. The genes are TRBV7-8 and TRBJ2-7; D gene unclear. The CDR3 runs to 13 residues. V lost 5 bases to trimming and J lost 5 bases, with 13 bases between them. The germline V gene encodes CDR1 SGHVS and CDR2 FQNEAQ.

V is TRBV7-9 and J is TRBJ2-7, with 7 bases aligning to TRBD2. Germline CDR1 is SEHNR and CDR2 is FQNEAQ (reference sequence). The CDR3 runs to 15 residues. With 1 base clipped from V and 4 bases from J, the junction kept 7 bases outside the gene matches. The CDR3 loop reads CASSLGEGEEYEQYF. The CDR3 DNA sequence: TGTGCCAGCAGCTTAGGGGAGGGAGAAGAGTACGAGCAGTACTTC.

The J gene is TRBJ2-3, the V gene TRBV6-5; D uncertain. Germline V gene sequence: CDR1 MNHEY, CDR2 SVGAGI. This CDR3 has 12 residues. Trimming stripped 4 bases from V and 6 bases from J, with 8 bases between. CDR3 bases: TGTGCCAGCAGTTCGAACTCGGATACGCAGTATTTT. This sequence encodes CASSSNSDTQYF.

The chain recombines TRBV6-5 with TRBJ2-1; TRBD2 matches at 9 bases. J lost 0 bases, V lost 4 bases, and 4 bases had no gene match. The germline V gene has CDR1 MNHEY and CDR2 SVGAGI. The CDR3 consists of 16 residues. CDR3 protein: CASSSYSGSSYNEQFF. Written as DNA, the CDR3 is TGTGCCAGCAGTTCATATAGCGGGAGCTCCTACAATGAGCAGTTCTTC.

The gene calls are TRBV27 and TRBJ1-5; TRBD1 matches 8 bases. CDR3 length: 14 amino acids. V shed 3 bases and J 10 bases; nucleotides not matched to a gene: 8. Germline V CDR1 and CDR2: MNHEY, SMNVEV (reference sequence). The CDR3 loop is CASSFAGTGRPQHF. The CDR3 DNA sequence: TGTGCCAGCAGTTTCGCTGGGACAGGAAGACCCCAGCATTTT.

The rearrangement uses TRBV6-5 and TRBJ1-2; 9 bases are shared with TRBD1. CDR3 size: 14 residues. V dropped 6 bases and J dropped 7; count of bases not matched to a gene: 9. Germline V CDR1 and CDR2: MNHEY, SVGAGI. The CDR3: CASRPGTGKVGYTF. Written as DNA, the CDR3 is TGTGCCAGCAGACCCGGGACAGGGAAGGTTGGCTACACCTTC.

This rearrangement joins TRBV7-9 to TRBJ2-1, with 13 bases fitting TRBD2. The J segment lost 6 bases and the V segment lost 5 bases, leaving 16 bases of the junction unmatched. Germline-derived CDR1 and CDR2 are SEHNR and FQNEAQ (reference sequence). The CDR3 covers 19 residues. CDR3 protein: CASSPKPSTSGGFTNEQFF. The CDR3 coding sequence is TGTGCCAGCAGCCCTAAACCGTCGACTAGCGGGGGGTTCACCAATGAGCAGTTCTTC. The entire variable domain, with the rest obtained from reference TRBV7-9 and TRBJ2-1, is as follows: DTGVSQNPRHKITKRGQNVTFRCDPISEHNRLYWYRQTLGQGPEFLTYFQNEAQLEKSRLLSDRFSAERPKGSFSTLEIQRTEQGDSAMYLCASSPKPSTSGGFTNEQFFGPGTRLTVL.

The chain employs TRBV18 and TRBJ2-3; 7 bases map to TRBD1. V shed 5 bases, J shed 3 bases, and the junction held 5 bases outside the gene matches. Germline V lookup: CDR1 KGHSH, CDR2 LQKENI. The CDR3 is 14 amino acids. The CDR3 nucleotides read TGTGCCAGCTCAGTAACAGGGGTTACAGATACGCAGTATTTT. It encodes CASSVTGVTDTQYF.

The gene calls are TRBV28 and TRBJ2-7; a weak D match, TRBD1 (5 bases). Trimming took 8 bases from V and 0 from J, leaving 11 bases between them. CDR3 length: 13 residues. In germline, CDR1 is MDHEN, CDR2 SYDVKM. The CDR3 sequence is CASGLGLSYEQYF. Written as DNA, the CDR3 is TGTGCCAGCGGCCTGGGGCTCTCCTACGAGCAGTACTTC.

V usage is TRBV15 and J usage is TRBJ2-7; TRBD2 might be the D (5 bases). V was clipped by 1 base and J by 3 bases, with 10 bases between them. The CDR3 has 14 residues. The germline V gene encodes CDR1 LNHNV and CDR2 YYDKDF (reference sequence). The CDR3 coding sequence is TGTGCCACCAGCAGAGGTACAGCGGACTACGAGCAGTACTTC. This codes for CATSRGTADYEQYF.

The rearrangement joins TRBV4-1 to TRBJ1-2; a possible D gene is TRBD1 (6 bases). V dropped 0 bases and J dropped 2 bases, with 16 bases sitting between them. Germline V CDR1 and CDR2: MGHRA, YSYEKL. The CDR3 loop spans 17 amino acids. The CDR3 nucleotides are TGCGCCAGCAGCCAAGATCGTTCGGGGGGCAGGAACTATGGCTACACCTTC. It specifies CASSQDRSGGRNYGYTF.

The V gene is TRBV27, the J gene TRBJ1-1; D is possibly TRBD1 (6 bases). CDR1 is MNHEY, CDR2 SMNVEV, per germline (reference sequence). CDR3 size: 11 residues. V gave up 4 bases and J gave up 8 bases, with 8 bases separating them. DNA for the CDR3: TGTGCCAGCAGTTCCGGACAGGAAGCTTTCTTT. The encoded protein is CASSSGQEAFF.

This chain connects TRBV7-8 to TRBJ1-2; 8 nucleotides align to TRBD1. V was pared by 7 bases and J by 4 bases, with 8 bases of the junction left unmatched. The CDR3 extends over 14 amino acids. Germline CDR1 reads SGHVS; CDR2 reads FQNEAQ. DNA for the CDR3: TGTGCCAGCAAGTCGGGACAGGCGGGCTATGGCTACACCTTC. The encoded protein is CASKSGQAGYGYTF. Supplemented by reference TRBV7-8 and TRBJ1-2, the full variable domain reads GAGVSQSPRYKVAKRGQDVALRCDPISGHVSLFWYQQALGQGPEFLTYFQNEAQLDKSGLPSDRFFAERPEGSVSTLKIQRTQQEDSAVYLCASKSGQAGYGYTFGSGTRLTVV.

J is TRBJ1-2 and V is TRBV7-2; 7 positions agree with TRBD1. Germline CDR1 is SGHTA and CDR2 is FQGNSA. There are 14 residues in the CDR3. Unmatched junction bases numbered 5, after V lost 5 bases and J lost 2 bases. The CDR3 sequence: CASSQGQTNYGYTF. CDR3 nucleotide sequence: TGTGCCAGCAGCCAGGGACAGACCAACTATGGCTACACCTTC. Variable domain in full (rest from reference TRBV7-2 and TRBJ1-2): GAGVSQSPSNKVTEKGKDVELRCDPISGHTALYWYRQSLGQGLEFLIYFQGNSAPDKSGLPSDRFSAERTGGSVSTLTIQRTQQEDSAVYLCASSQGQTNYGYTFGSGTRLTVV.

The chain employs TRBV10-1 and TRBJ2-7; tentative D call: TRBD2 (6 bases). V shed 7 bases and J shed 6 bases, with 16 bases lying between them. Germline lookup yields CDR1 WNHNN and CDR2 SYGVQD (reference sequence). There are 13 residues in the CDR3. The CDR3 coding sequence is TGCGCCAGCACAGCGGGCCCGGGTTCCGAGCAGTACTTC. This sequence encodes CASTAGPGSEQYF.

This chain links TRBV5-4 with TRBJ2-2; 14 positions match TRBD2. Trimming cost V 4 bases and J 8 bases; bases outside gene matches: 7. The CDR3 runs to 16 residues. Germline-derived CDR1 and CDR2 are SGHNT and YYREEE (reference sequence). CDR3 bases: TGTGCCAGCAGCCCCCCGGGACTAGCGGGGGCTGGGGAGCTGTTTTTT. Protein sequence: CASSPPGLAGAGELFF.

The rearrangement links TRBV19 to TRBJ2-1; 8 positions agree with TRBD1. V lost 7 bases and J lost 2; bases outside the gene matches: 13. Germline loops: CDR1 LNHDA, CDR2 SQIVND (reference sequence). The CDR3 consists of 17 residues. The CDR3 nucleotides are TGTGCCAGTAAAGTGGTCGGGACAGGTGGGACCTACAATGAGCAGTTCTTC. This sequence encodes CASKVVGTGGTYNEQFF. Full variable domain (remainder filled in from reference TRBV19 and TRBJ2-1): DGGITQSPKYLFRKEGQNVTLSCEQNLNHDAMYWYRQDPGQGLRLIYYSQIVNDFQKGDIAEGYSVSREKKESFPLTVTSAQKNPTAFYLCASKVVGTGGTYNEQFFGPGTRLTVL.

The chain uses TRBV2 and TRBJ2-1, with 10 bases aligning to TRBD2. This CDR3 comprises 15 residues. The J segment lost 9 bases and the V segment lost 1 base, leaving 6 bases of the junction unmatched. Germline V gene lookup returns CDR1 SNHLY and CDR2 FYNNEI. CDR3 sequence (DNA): TGTGCCAGCAGTGAAGTAGCGGGGGGCTTGGTTGAGCAGTTCTTC. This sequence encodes CASSEVAGGLVEQFF.

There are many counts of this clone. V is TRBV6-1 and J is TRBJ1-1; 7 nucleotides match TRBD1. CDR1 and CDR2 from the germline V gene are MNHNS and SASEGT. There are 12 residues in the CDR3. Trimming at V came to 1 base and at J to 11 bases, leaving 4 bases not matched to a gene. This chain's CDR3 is CASSEGGTEAFF. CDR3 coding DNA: TGTGCCAGCAGTGAAGGGGGGACAGAGGCTTTCTTT.

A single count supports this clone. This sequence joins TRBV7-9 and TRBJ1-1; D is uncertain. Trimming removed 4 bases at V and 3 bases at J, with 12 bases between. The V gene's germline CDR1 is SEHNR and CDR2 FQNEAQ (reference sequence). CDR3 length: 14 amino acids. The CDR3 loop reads CASSSGVYYTEAFF. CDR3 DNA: TGTGCCAGCAGCTCAGGCGTTTATTACACTGAAGCTTTCTTT.

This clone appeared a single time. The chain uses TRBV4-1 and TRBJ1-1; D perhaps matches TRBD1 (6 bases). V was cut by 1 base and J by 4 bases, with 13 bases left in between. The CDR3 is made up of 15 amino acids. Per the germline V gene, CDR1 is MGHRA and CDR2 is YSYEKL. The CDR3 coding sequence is TGCGCCAGCAGCCAAGTCCGGGGGGCCGTCACTGAAGCTTTCTTT. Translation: CASSQVRGAVTEAFF.

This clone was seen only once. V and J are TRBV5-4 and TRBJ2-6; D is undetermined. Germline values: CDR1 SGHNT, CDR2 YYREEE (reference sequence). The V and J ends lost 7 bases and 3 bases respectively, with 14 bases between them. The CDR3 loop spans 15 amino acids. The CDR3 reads CASSLSPYGANVLTF. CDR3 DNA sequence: TGTGCCAGCTCATTGAGCCCCTATGGGGCCAACGTCCTGACTTTC. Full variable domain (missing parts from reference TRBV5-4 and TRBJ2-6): ETGVTQSPTHLIKTRGQQVTLRCSSQSGHNTVSWYQQALGQGPQFIFQYYREEENGRGNFPPRFSGLQFPNYSSELNVNALELDDSALYLCASSLSPYGANVLTFGAGSRLTVL.

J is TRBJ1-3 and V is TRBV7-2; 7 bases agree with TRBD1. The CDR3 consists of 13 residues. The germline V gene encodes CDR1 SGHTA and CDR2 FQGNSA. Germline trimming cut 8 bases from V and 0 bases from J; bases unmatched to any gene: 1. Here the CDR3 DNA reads TGTGCCAGCGGGACAGACTCTGGAAACACCATATATTTT. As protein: CASGTDSGNTIYF.

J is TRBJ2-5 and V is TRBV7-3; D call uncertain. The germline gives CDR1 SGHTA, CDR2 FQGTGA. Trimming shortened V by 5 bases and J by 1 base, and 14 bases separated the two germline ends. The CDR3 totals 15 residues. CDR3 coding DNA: TGTGCCAGCAGCGTTTCAGCAGGATCCCAAGAGACCCAGTACTTC. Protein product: CASSVSAGSQETQYF.

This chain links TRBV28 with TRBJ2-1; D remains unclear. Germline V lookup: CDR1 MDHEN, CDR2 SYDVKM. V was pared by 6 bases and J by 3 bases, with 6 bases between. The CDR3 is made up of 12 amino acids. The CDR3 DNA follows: TGTGCCAGCAGATCCAACTACAATGAGCAGTTCTTC. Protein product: CASRSNYNEQFF. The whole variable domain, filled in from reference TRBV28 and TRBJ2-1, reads DVKVTQSSRYLVKRTGEKVFLECVQDMDHENMFWYRQDPGLGLRLIYFSYDVKMKEKGDIPEGYSVSREKKERFSLILESASTNQTSMYLCASRSNYNEQFFGPGTRLTVL.

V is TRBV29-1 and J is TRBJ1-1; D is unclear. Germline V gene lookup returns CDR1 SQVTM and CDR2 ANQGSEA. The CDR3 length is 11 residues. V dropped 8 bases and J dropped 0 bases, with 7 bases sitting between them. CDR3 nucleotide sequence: TGCAGCTCCAAAATGAACACTGAAGCTTTCTTT. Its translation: CSSKMNTEAFF.

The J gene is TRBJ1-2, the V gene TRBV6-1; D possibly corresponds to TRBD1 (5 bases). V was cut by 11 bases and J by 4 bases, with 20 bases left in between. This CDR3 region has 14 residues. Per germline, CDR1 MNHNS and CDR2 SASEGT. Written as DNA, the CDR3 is TGTGCCGCCGGGGAGGGACCCCTAGGCTATGGCTACACCTTC. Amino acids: CAAGEGPLGYGYTF.